The 10 T cell receptor beta chains listed next were all sequenced from one sample in a study of blood T cell repertoires in COVID-19. Assay used: immunoSEQ multiplex PCR; TCRdb lists only in-frame clones, some missing. The table lists more than 50,000 clones, roughly four fifths of them singletons, with roughly 2% in the top ten. The source material was peripheral blood. Source of these receptors: a woman between 55 and 75 years old with acute or convalescent COVID-19.

The chain is built from TRBV27 and TRBJ1-4; TRBD1 is a possible D gene (5 bases). The germline gives CDR1 MNHEY, CDR2 SMNVEV (reference sequence). The V end was cut by 0 bases, the J end by 5 bases, with 16 bases between. This CDR3 region has 17 residues. The CDR3 loop is CASSLSWLEGTNEKLFF. The DNA of the CDR3 is TGTGCCAGCAGTTTATCTTGGCTGGAGGGGACGAATGAAAAACTGTTTTTT.

This rearrangement joins TRBV9 to TRBJ1-2; no clear D gene. The CDR3 contains 14 residues. V was cut by 1 base and J by 7 bases, with 14 bases left in between. Germline V gene lookup returns CDR1 SGDLS and CDR2 YYNGEE. CDR3 in DNA: TGTGCCAGCAGCGTAAGTTTAGGAGAGGTTGGCTACACCTTC. Translation gives CASSVSLGEVGYTF. The whole variable domain, filled in from reference TRBV9 and TRBJ1-2, reads DSGVTQTPKHLITATGQRVTLRCSPRSGDLSVYWYQQSLDQGLQFLIQYYNGEERAKGNILERFSAQQFPDLHSELNLSSLELGDSALYFCASSVSLGEVGYTFGSGTRLTVV.

The chain recombines TRBV4-1 with TRBJ1-6, with TRBD1 matching 8 bases. Germline trimming cut 2 bases from V and 5 bases from J; bases unmatched to any gene: 5. Germline values: CDR1 MGHRA, CDR2 YSYEKL. This CDR3 contains 16 residues. CDR3 coding DNA: TGCGCCAGCAGCCAACTCAGGGGGCGGGATAATTCACCCCTCCACTTT. Translating it yields CASSQLRGRDNSPLHF.

This clone was seen just once. The gene calls are TRBV19 and TRBJ2-6; a possible D gene is TRBD1 (6 bases). The CDR3 consists of 14 residues. The germline gives CDR1 LNHDA, CDR2 SQIVND (reference sequence). V lost 4 bases and J lost 2, with 6 bases in between. The CDR3 here is CASSRGPGANVLTF. The DNA for the CDR3 is TGTGCCAGTAGTAGGGGGCCTGGGGCCAACGTCCTGACTTTC.

J is TRBJ2-1 and V is TRBV7-2; TRBD2 might be the D (6 bases). Trimming removed 1 base from V and 10 bases from J, with 14 bases in between. The CDR3 has 14 residues. CDR1 SGHTA and CDR2 FQGNSA come from the germline V gene. For the CDR3, the DNA is TGTGCCAGCAGCTTAGGAGTGCGGGAAACCGAGCAGTTCTTC. Protein: CASSLGVRETEQFF. Filled out from reference TRBV7-2 and TRBJ2-1, the complete variable domain reads GAGVSQSPSNKVTEKGKDVELRCDPISGHTALYWYRQSLGQGLEFLIYFQGNSAPDKSGLPSDRFSAERTGGSVSTLTIQRTQQEDSAVYLCASSLGVRETEQFFGPGTRLTVL.

The CDR3 nucleotides are TGTGCCAGCAGCGCACAGTTATTCAATTCACCCCTCCACTTT. Translating it yields CASSAQLFNSPLHF. This chain connects TRBV9 to TRBJ1-6; D is unclear. The CDR3 extends over 14 amino acids. V was clipped by 3 bases and J by 7 bases, with 11 bases between them. Germline V gene data show CDR1 as SGDLS and CDR2 as YYNGEE.

This rearrangement joins TRBV12-3 or TRBV12-4 to TRBJ1-5, with D perhaps TRBD1 (6 bases). The CDR3 extends over 13 amino acids. V shed 5 bases and J shed 4 bases, with 9 bases lying between them. The CDR3 DNA is TGTGCCAGCAGTGGGGACAAAAATCAGCCCCAGCATTTT. It is translated as CASSGDKNQPQHF.

This clone was observed once. The chain couples TRBV5-1 to TRBJ1-2, with 7 bases matching TRBD1. The CDR3 is 14 amino acids. Germline-derived CDR1 and CDR2 are SGHRS and YFSETQ. V was clipped by 2 bases and J by 5 bases; unmatched bases: 6. The CDR3 nucleotides read TGCGCCAGCAGCTTTTACGACAGGGAATATGGCTACACCTTC. This gives the protein CASSFYDREYGYTF.

V and J are TRBV4-1 and TRBJ2-1, with D possibly matching TRBD2 (10 bases). V was pared by 4 bases and J by 5 bases, with 21 bases between. The CDR3 is 17 residues long. The V gene's germline CDR1 is MGHRA and CDR2 YSYEKL. The CDR3 DNA is TGCGCCAGCAGCCGGGACAGGGCTAGCGGGGGAAACAATGAGCAGTTCTTC. Amino acid sequence: CASSRDRASGGNNEQFF.

The V call is TRBV5-5, the J call TRBJ1-2; 7 bases match TRBD1. Per the germline V gene, CDR1 is SGHKS and CDR2 is YYEKEE (reference sequence). V shed 2 bases, J shed 2 bases, and the junction held 6 bases outside the gene matches. The CDR3 runs to 15 residues. Written as DNA, the CDR3 is TGTGCCAGCAGCTTACAAGACAGGGACAACTATGGCTACACCTTC. It yields the protein CASSLQDRDNYGYTF.